What follows are 26 T cell receptor beta chains derived from one specimen sequenced in a study of cytomegalovirus exposure and HLA in healthy donors. In the PCR, 60 Vbeta and 13 Jbeta primers were used. Clones were sequenced by immunoSEQ multiplex PCR, and TCRdb holds only the in-frame ones, with some missing. The sample records approximately 160,000 clones, 77% being singletons. Material: PBMCs. These receptor sequences come from a woman aged 25 to 39 in good health and CMV-seropositive.

The chain is built from TRBV28 and TRBJ2-1; 8 bases match TRBD1. The CDR3 has 15 residues. Germline-derived CDR1 and CDR2 are MDHEN and SYDVKM. The trim removed 2 bases at V and 5 bases at J, leaving 5 bases unmatched. CDR3 sequence reads: CASSLTGGADNEQFF. DNA of the CDR3: TGTGCCAGCAGTTTAACAGGGGGAGCGGACAATGAGCAGTTCTTC. Looking up the rest from reference TRBV28 and TRBJ2-1 gives the full variable domain: DVKVTQSSRYLVKRTGEKVFLECVQDMDHENMFWYRQDPGLGLRLIYFSYDVKMKEKGDIPEGYSVSREKKERFSLILESASTNQTSMYLCASSLTGGADNEQFFGPGTRLTVL.

This sequence joins TRBV30 and TRBJ2-3, with TRBD2 matching 10 bases. J was trimmed by 1 base and V by 3 bases; bases with no gene match: 7. The CDR3 consists of 16 residues. Germline V gene lookup returns CDR1 GTSNPN and CDR2 SVGIG (reference sequence). CDR3 DNA sequence: TGTGCCTGGAGCAACCCCCTAGCGGGAGGCACAGATACGCAGTATTTT. This translates into CAWSNPLAGGTDTQYF. Full variable domain (rest looked up from reference TRBV30 and TRBJ2-3): SQTIHQWPATLVQPVGSPLSLECTVEGTSNPNLYWYRQAAGRGLQLLFYSVGIGQISSEVPQNLSASRPQDRQFILSSKKLLLSDSGFYLCAWSNPLAGGTDTQYFGPGTRLTVL.

V and J are TRBV5-4 and TRBJ2-3; the match to TRBD2 covers 16 bases. Germline V gives CDR1 SGHNT, CDR2 YYREEE (reference sequence). V lost 4 bases to trimming and J lost 10 bases; unmatched junction nucleotides: 6. This CDR3 has 15 residues. The chain's CDR3 is CASSMPGLAGGPQYF. The CDR3 DNA sequence: TGTGCCAGCAGCATGCCGGGACTAGCGGGAGGGCCGCAGTATTTT.

V is TRBV28 and J is TRBJ1-2; a possible D gene is TRBD1 (5 bases). This CDR3 region has 13 residues. Per germline, CDR1 MDHEN and CDR2 SYDVKM. Deletions cut 5 bases from V and 4 bases from J, with 11 bases between. CDR3: CASSVDSLYGYTF. DNA for the CDR3: TGTGCCAGCAGTGTCGACAGTCTCTATGGCTACACCTTC.

The chain employs TRBV6-1 and TRBJ2-1; D not resolved. CDR1 is MNHNS, CDR2 SASEGT, per germline. The CDR3 has 15 amino acids. The V end lost 3 bases, the J end lost 0 bases, and 9 bases lay between the germline ends. In nucleotides, the CDR3 is TGTGCCAGCAGTGAGAAGCCTAGCTCCTACAATGAGCAGTTCTTC. This sequence encodes CASSEKPSSYNEQFF.

The rearrangement uses TRBV4-1 and TRBJ2-7, with 16 nucleotides matching TRBD2. The germline V gene encodes CDR1 MGHRA and CDR2 YSYEKL. CDR3 size: 20 residues. Trimming removed 4 bases from V and 3 bases from J; junction bases left unmatched: 15. The CDR3 region is CASSRDMGTSGRVQHYEQYF. The CDR3 DNA follows: TGCGCCAGCAGCCGAGATATGGGGACTAGCGGGAGGGTCCAGCACTACGAGCAGTACTTC.

The chain has TRBV6-1 and TRBJ1-2; TRBD1 might be the D (6 bases). CDR1 and CDR2 (germline): MNHNS, SASEGT. The CDR3 is 14 amino acids. Trimming left V 3 bases short and J 2 bases short, with 10 bases between. The CDR3 bases are TGTGCCAGCAGTGAGCGCAGGGGCAACTATGGCTACACCTTC. This codes for CASSERRGNYGYTF.

The rearrangement uses TRBV7-7 and TRBJ2-5; D not resolved. V lost 5 bases, J lost 5 bases, and 15 bases lay in between. Germline V gene sequence: CDR1 SSHAT, CDR2 FNYEAQ (reference sequence). The CDR3 consists of 14 residues. The CDR3 region is CASSVTGIGETQYF. In nucleotides, the CDR3 is TGTGCCAGCAGCGTTACTGGTATCGGTGAGACCCAGTACTTC. Variable domain in full (rest from reference TRBV7-7 and TRBJ2-5): GAGVSQSPRYKVTKRGQDVTLRCDPISSHATLYWYQQALGQGPEFLTYFNYEAQPDKSGLPSDRFSAERPEGSISTLTIQRTEQRDSAMYRCASSVTGIGETQYFGPGTRLLVL.

This clone appeared once. CDR3 nucleotide sequence: TGCGCCAGCAGACTGACTAGCGGGGACCAAGAGACCCAGTACTTC. This translates into CASRLTSGDQETQYF. This rearrangement joins TRBV4-1 to TRBJ2-5; 11 nucleotides match TRBD2. Unmatched junction bases numbered 3, after V lost 6 bases and J lost 0 bases. Per the germline V gene, CDR1 is MGHRA and CDR2 is YSYEKL. The CDR3 is 15 amino acids.

Concerning this clone itself: A junction end diverges from the germline sequence, so it may reflect a read error. This CDR3 reads CASRLDSYNEQFF. The CDR3 nucleotides are TGTGCCAGCAGGTTGGACAGTTACAATGAGCAGTTCTTC. V and J are TRBV5-4 and TRBJ2-1; D might be TRBD1 (6 bases). Looked up from germline, CDR1 is SGHNT and CDR2 is YYREEE (reference sequence). This CDR3 has 13 residues.

This sequence joins TRBV5-4 and TRBJ2-7; a weak D match, TRBD2 (5 bases). V was pared by 7 bases and J by 0 bases, with 11 bases between. The CDR3 runs 13 residues. CDR1 and CDR2 from the germline V gene are SGHNT and YYREEE (reference sequence). DNA of the CDR3: TGTGCCAGCCGCTCGGCGGGCTCCTACGAGCAGTACTTC. As protein: CASRSAGSYEQYF.

This clone has a handful of counts. The V gene is TRBV7-8, the J gene TRBJ2-2; 8 bases line up with TRBD2. Trimming at V came to 5 bases and at J to 3 bases, leaving 20 bases not matched to a gene. This CDR3 region has 20 residues. Germline lookup yields CDR1 SGHVS and CDR2 FQNEAQ. This CDR3 is CASSPQRRLAPTSDTGELFF. The CDR3 coding sequence is TGTGCCAGCAGCCCCCAACGCCGACTAGCGCCTACCTCGGACACCGGGGAGCTGTTTTTT.

The sample holds a few counts of this clone. The CDR3 DNA follows: TGTGCCAGCAGTGGCGGGACAGGTCGGGGCTATGGCTACACCTTC. The encoded protein is CASSGGTGRGYGYTF. This rearrangement joins TRBV27 to TRBJ1-2; 8 positions agree with TRBD1. Germline lookup yields CDR1 MNHEY and CDR2 SMNVEV (reference sequence). Trimming removed 5 bases from V and 4 bases from J; junction bases left unmatched: 9. The CDR3 length is 15 residues.

V is TRBV27 and J is TRBJ2-3, with TRBD1 matching 7 bases. V shed 2 bases and J 11 bases; nucleotides not matched to a gene: 16. This CDR3 has 16 amino acids. Per germline, CDR1 MNHEY and CDR2 SMNVEV (reference sequence). CDR3 residues: CASSLTGTVPNTGQYF. Here the CDR3 DNA reads TGTGCCAGCAGTTTAACCGGGACAGTCCCTAATACGGGGCAGTATTTT.

V gene TRBV7-2 combines with J gene TRBJ2-7, with D possibly matching TRBD1 (6 bases). The germline gives CDR1 SGHTA, CDR2 FQGNSA. The CDR3 has 15 amino acids. V lost 2 bases, J lost 1 base, and 12 bases lay in between. In nucleotides, the CDR3 is TGTGCCAGCAGCTTACAGGGGACGCTTTCCTACGAGCAGTACTTC. It is translated as CASSLQGTLSYEQYF.

The chain recombines TRBV6-5 with TRBJ2-7; 8 bases are shared with TRBD1. The length of the CDR3 is 12 residues. CDR1 is MNHEY, CDR2 SVGAGI, per germline. Trimming cost V 8 bases and J 4 bases; bases outside gene matches: 4. DNA of the CDR3: TGTGCCAGCTCCGGGACAGGTTACGAGCAGTACTTC. This translates into CASSGTGYEQYF.

The J gene is TRBJ1-2, the V gene TRBV30; perhaps TRBD1 as D (6 bases). The CDR3 contains 13 residues. The germline V gene encodes CDR1 GTSNPN and CDR2 SVGIG (reference sequence). Trimming stripped 3 bases from V and 8 bases from J, with 16 bases between. The CDR3 spells CAWSLTDRKGYTF. CDR3 in DNA: TGTGCCTGGAGCCTCACGGACAGAAAAGGCTACACCTTC.

In this sample, this clone turned up a few times. The rearrangement joins TRBV27 to TRBJ1-2; 10 positions agree with TRBD1. Germline-derived CDR1 and CDR2 are MNHEY and SMNVEV (reference sequence). This CDR3 has 13 residues. V shed 3 bases, J shed 6 bases, and the junction held 1 base outside the gene matches. CDR3: CASSFGTGDGYTF. DNA of the CDR3: TGTGCCAGCAGTTTCGGGACAGGGGATGGCTACACCTTC.

This clone appeared a single time. The V call is TRBV30, the J call TRBJ1-2, with D tentatively TRBD1 (5 bases). Germline CDR1 is GTSNPN and CDR2 is SVGIG (reference sequence). The length of the CDR3 is 13 residues. V lost 4 bases, J lost 0 bases, and 9 bases lay in between. CDR3 amino acids: CAWIKDTNYGYTF. The CDR3 DNA follows: TGTGCCTGGATTAAGGACACTAACTATGGCTACACCTTC.

The V and J genes are TRBV28 and TRBJ1-2, with a possible D match to TRBD1 (5 bases). There are 12 residues in the CDR3. Germline CDR1 is MDHEN and CDR2 is SYDVKM. CDR3 DNA: TGTGCTACGGCCCTACAGGAGTATGGCTACACCTTC. It is translated as CATALQEYGYTF.

This chain connects TRBV13 to TRBJ1-1; 7 nucleotides line up with TRBD1. The junction had 5 bases not matched to a gene; V was cut back by 2 bases and J by 11 bases. Germline V gene data show CDR1 as PRHDT and CDR2 as FYEKMQ (reference sequence). This CDR3 spans 12 amino acids. This chain's CDR3 is CASSLRGGRAFF. The CDR3 nucleotides read TGTGCCAGCAGCTTAAGAGGGGGCAGGGCTTTCTTT.

The J gene is TRBJ2-7, the V gene TRBV7-2; 13 bases map to TRBD2. Germline CDR1 reads SGHTA; CDR2 reads FQGNSA. V lost 5 bases to trimming and J lost 5 bases; unmatched junction nucleotides: 6. The CDR3 length is 15 residues. CDR3 sequence: CASSRGLAGVDEQYF. The CDR3 bases are TGTGCCAGCAGCCGCGGACTAGCGGGAGTGGACGAGCAGTACTTC.

The chain couples TRBV7-2 to TRBJ1-5; 9 bases are shared with TRBD1. The CDR3 spans 15 residues. Per the germline V gene, CDR1 is SGHTA and CDR2 is FQGNSA. J was trimmed by 2 bases and V by 3 bases; bases with no gene match: 2. The CDR3 loop reads CASSLGQGRNQPQHF. The CDR3, as DNA: TGTGCCAGCAGCTTGGGACAGGGCCGCAATCAGCCCCAGCATTTT.

This chain joins TRBV9 and TRBJ2-5; 8 bases align to TRBD2. Germline CDR1 reads SGDLS; CDR2 reads YYNGEE. V lost 3 bases, J lost 5 bases, and 12 bases stayed unmatched. The CDR3 covers 16 residues. The CDR3 nucleotides read TGTGCCAGCAGCGGCTCAGCGGGAGAGTTCGGGGAGACCCAGTACTTC. It codes for CASSGSAGEFGETQYF.

The chain is built from TRBV5-1 and TRBJ2-1; D call uncertain. Trimming removed 2 bases at V and 0 bases at J, with 9 bases between. The length of the CDR3 is 15 residues. Per the germline V gene, CDR1 is SGHRS and CDR2 is YFSETQ. The CDR3 DNA reads TGCGCCAGCAGCTTTGGCGGCAGCTCCTACAATGAGCAGTTCTTC. It codes for CASSFGGSSYNEQFF.

This chain joins TRBV30 and TRBJ1-4; 9 nucleotides agree with TRBD1. There are 14 residues in the CDR3. J lost 6 bases, V lost 1 base, and 3 bases had no gene match. Per the germline V gene, CDR1 is GTSNPN and CDR2 is SVGIG (reference sequence). The CDR3 nucleotides read TGTGCCTGGAGTGCGGACAGGGGCGATGAAAAACTGTTTTTT. It encodes CAWSADRGDEKLFF.